Following are 22 T cell receptor beta chains from one sample sequenced in a study of cytomegalovirus exposure and HLA in healthy donors. In the PCR, 60 Vbeta and 13 Jbeta primers were used. Sequencing used immunoSEQ multiplex PCR; TCRdb keeps in-frame clones, though not all of them. The table includes around 50,000 clones, less than 70% detected once. Material: PBMCs. The source of these receptors is a human donor in good health.

This sequence joins TRBV28 and TRBJ2-2; D perhaps matches TRBD2 (6 bases). The length of the CDR3 is 15 residues. In germline, CDR1 is MDHEN, CDR2 SYDVKM. V dropped 1 base and J dropped 7 bases, with 13 bases sitting between them. CDR3 nucleotides: TGTGCCAGCAGTTTATCACAAGGAGGGGTCGGGGAGCTGTTTTTT. Protein sequence: CASSLSQGGVGELFF.

The chain joins TRBV5-6 to TRBJ1-2, with D maybe TRBD1 (6 bases). The V end lost 3 bases, the J end lost 3 bases, and 18 bases lay between the germline ends. There are 16 residues in the CDR3. CDR1 and CDR2 (germline): SGHDT, YYEEEE. The CDR3 bases are TGTGCCAGCAGCTCTTCCTCAGGGGTTTGGGACTATGGCTACACCTTC. This sequence encodes CASSSSSGVWDYGYTF.

V gene TRBV7-2 combines with J gene TRBJ1-1; possibly TRBD1 for D (5 bases). The V end was cut by 5 bases, the J end by 1 base, with 11 bases between. This CDR3 spans 14 amino acids. Germline V CDR1 and CDR2: SGHTA, FQGNSA. CDR3: CASSHGRENTEAFF. The CDR3 DNA reads TGTGCCAGCAGCCATGGCAGGGAGAACACTGAAGCTTTCTTT.

V usage is TRBV29-1 and J usage is TRBJ1-2; D is perhaps TRBD1 (6 bases). V was shortened by 4 bases and J by 4 bases, with 10 bases between the two germline ends. Germline V CDR1 and CDR2: SQVTM, ANQGSEA. CDR3 length: 12 amino acids. DNA of the CDR3: TGCAGCGTTGCCAGGGGTACCTATGGCTACACCTTC. Its translation: CSVARGTYGYTF.

The rearrangement uses TRBV7-3 and TRBJ2-3, with TRBD1 matching over 8 bases. Germline V gene sequence: CDR1 SGHTA, CDR2 FQGTGA. This CDR3 has 15 residues. Unmatched junction bases numbered 5, after V lost 5 bases and J lost 1 base. CDR3 sequence: CASSPGDRRTDTQYF. The CDR3 region has the DNA TGTGCCAGCAGCCCCGGGGACAGGCGCACAGATACGCAGTATTTT.

The chain carries TRBV7-3 and TRBJ2-2; unclear D gene. V dropped 0 bases and J dropped 9 bases, with 14 bases sitting between them. This CDR3 is built from 15 residues. The V gene's germline CDR1 is SGHTA and CDR2 FQGTGA. The CDR3 nucleotides read TGTGCCAGCAGCTTAACAGCTACTCCCGAGAGGGAGCTGTTTTTT. This gives the protein CASSLTATPERELFF.

Here the CDR3 reads CASSLNNQGAGGYTF. In DNA form, the CDR3 reads TGTGCCAGCAGCTTAAATAACCAGGGGGCGGGGGGCTACACCTTC. This chain connects TRBV7-8 to TRBJ1-2, with 8 bases fitting TRBD1. The germline V gene encodes CDR1 SGHVS and CDR2 FQNEAQ. V shed 2 bases, J shed 8 bases, and the junction held 10 bases outside the gene matches. The CDR3 extends over 15 amino acids.

The sample holds one count of this clone. This sequence joins TRBV4-3 and TRBJ2-3; 8 bases match TRBD2. The CDR3 covers 17 residues. J lost 5 bases, V lost 0 bases, and 10 bases had no gene match. From germline, CDR1 is LGHNA and CDR2 YSLEER. In DNA, the CDR3 is TGCGCCAGCAGCCAAGAGGACCGGGGGGGCCTCCGAGATACGCAGTATTTT. Translation gives CASSQEDRGGLRDTQYF.

This clone appeared a single time. For the CDR3, the DNA is TGTGCCAGCTCACCCCAGTCGACAGGAATGAACACTGAAGCTTTCTTT. It specifies CASSPQSTGMNTEAFF. V gene TRBV18 combines with J gene TRBJ1-1, with D possibly TRBD1 on 6 matching bases. This CDR3 contains 16 residues. Trimming shortened V by 3 bases and J by 0 bases, and 14 bases separated the two germline ends. Germline CDR1 reads KGHSH; CDR2 reads LQKENI.

The chain employs TRBV5-1 and TRBJ2-3; 14 positions agree with TRBD2. The CDR3 has 16 residues. Germline CDR1 SGHRS, CDR2 YFSETQ. V dropped 0 bases and J dropped 7; count of bases not matched to a gene: 4. The CDR3 sequence: CASSLGGTSGGNTQYF. The DNA of the CDR3 is TGCGCCAGCAGCTTGGGCGGGACTAGCGGGGGAAATACGCAGTATTTT.

CDR3 sequence reads: CASSLISGGASGELFF. The CDR3 DNA reads as TGTGCCAGCAGCTTAATTAGCGGGGGGGCATCCGGGGAGCTGTTTTTT. This chain joins TRBV7-2 and TRBJ2-2; TRBD2 aligns across 11 bases. The CDR3 spans 16 residues. J gave up 6 bases and V 2 bases, and 5 bases lay outside the gene matches. Germline CDR1 SGHTA, CDR2 FQGNSA. Full variable domain (rest looked up from reference TRBV7-2 and TRBJ2-2): GAGVSQSPSNKVTEKGKDVELRCDPISGHTALYWYRQSLGQGLEFLIYFQGNSAPDKSGLPSDRFSAERTGGSVSTLTIQRTQQEDSAVYLCASSLISGGASGELFFGEGSRLTVL.

The rearrangement uses TRBV27 and TRBJ1-6, with 7 bases identical to TRBD1. CDR3 size: 16 residues. Germline V gives CDR1 MNHEY, CDR2 SMNVEV (reference sequence). Trimming removed 6 bases from V and 3 bases from J; junction bases left unmatched: 8. The CDR3 reads CASRSADRDYNSPLHF. CDR3 bases: TGTGCCAGCAGATCCGCCGACAGGGACTATAATTCACCCCTCCACTTT.

The chain carries TRBV29-1 and TRBJ1-2, with D possibly being TRBD1 (5 bases). The V and J ends lost 3 bases and 3 bases respectively, with 20 bases between them. The germline CDR1 and CDR2 sequences are SQVTM and ANQGSEA. This CDR3 is 16 amino acids long. The CDR3 region is CSVERGDLTDHYGYTF. The CDR3 coding sequence is TGCAGCGTTGAGCGGGGGGACCTGACGGACCACTATGGCTACACCTTC.

The table lists this clone with a count of one. The V and J genes are TRBV30 and TRBJ1-1, with D possibly matching TRBD1 (5 bases). Germline V gene sequence: CDR1 GTSNPN, CDR2 SVGIG (reference sequence). V was shortened by 0 bases and J by 4 bases, with 9 bases between the two germline ends. The CDR3 loop spans 13 amino acids. The CDR3: CAWSVDGGTEAFF. CDR3 DNA sequence: TGTGCCTGGAGTGTAGACGGGGGCACTGAAGCTTTCTTT.

This chain's CDR3 is CASSGEGNQPQHF. The CDR3 region has the DNA TGTGCCAGCTCTGGGGAGGGCAATCAGCCCCAGCATTTT. The gene calls are TRBV18 and TRBJ1-5; D is undetermined. Trimming stripped 6 bases from V and 2 bases from J, with 8 bases between. The CDR3 totals 13 residues. Germline V CDR1 and CDR2: KGHSH, LQKENI.

The chain recombines TRBV7-9 with TRBJ1-6, with a tentative D call TRBD1 (5 bases). The CDR3 is 16 amino acids. Per germline, CDR1 SEHNR and CDR2 FQNEAQ (reference sequence). V gave up 5 bases and J gave up 4 bases, with 15 bases separating them. CDR3 amino acids: CASSPGGARYNSPLHF. As DNA, the CDR3 is TGTGCCAGCAGCCCGGGTGGGGCTAGGTATAATTCACCCCTCCACTTT. The full variable domain, rest sourced from reference TRBV7-9 and TRBJ1-6, is DTGVSQNPRHKITKRGQNVTFRCDPISEHNRLYWYRQTLGQGPEFLTYFQNEAQLEKSRLLSDRFSAERPKGSFSTLEIQRTEQGDSAMYLCASSPGGARYNSPLHFGNGTRLTVT.

This clone has only a few counts. The genes are TRBV6-5 and TRBJ2-1; TRBD2 matches at 10 bases. V trimming: 8 bases; J trimming: 6 bases; junction bases outside the gene matches: 10. The CDR3 loop spans 15 amino acids. Germline CDR1 reads MNHEY; CDR2 reads SVGAGI. The chain's CDR3 is CASCSSSGGTNEQFF. CDR3 in DNA: TGTGCCAGCTGCTCCTCTAGCGGGGGTACCAATGAGCAGTTCTTC.

The rearrangement links TRBV7-3 to TRBJ2-5, with 8 bases that match TRBD2. Germline V gene data show CDR1 as SGHTA and CDR2 as FQGTGA. The CDR3 loop spans 16 amino acids. Unmatched junction bases numbered 5, after V lost 1 base and J lost 1 base. The CDR3: CASSLNAGGGQETQYF. CDR3 nucleotide sequence: TGTGCCAGCAGCTTAAACGCGGGGGGAGGCCAAGAGACCCAGTACTTC.

The chain carries TRBV18 and TRBJ2-5; 7 positions agree with TRBD1. This CDR3 has 14 residues. V dropped 5 bases and J dropped 2; count of bases not matched to a gene: 5. Germline assignment: CDR1 KGHSH and CDR2 LQKENI. The CDR3 sequence is CASSAGTAQETQYF. DNA for the CDR3: TGTGCCAGCTCAGCCGGGACAGCGCAAGAGACCCAGTACTTC.

V is TRBV12-5 and J is TRBJ1-2; possibly TRBD1 for D (5 bases). CDR3 length: 17 amino acids. Deletions cut 0 bases from V and 2 bases from J, with 16 bases between. The germline gives CDR1 LGHNT, CDR2 FRNRAP. The CDR3 sequence is CASGLVQVAQKNYGYTF. CDR3 DNA sequence: TGTGCTAGTGGTTTGGTACAGGTCGCACAGAAGAACTATGGCTACACCTTC.

The table lists this clone with a few counts. The chain couples TRBV7-3 to TRBJ2-3, with 8 bases identical to TRBD2. Germline CDR1 reads SGHTA; CDR2 reads FQGTGA. J was trimmed by 6 bases and V by 1 base; bases with no gene match: 9. The CDR3 has 16 amino acids. The CDR3 region is CASSLIPGGKGDTQYF. CDR3 DNA sequence: TGTGCCAGCAGCTTAATCCCGGGGGGGAAGGGGGATACGCAGTATTTT.

The gene calls are TRBV10-3 and TRBJ1-2, with 7 bases matching TRBD1. CDR1 and CDR2 from the germline V gene are ENHRY and SYGVKD. V trimming: 4 bases; J trimming: 6 bases; junction bases outside the gene matches: 14. The CDR3 totals 16 residues. The CDR3: CAISAPRRNRGNGYTF. The CDR3 DNA reads as TGTGCCATCAGTGCGCCCCGCCGCAACAGGGGAAATGGCTACACCTTC.